This TCR beta chain was identified during a study of shared clonotypes between healthy human individuals. Method: immunoSEQ multiplex PCR; TCRdb's copy keeps in-frame clones and lacks some. This table holds approximately 940,000 clones, about three quarters found once. Germline CDR1 and CDR2: SGHDT and YYEEEE. The CDR3 is 16 residues long. V lost 0 bases to trimming and J lost 4 bases, with 13 bases between them. The clonotype comes from a man between 18 and 35 years old in good health. V usage is TRBV5-6 and J usage is TRBJ1-4; a weak D match, TRBD1 (5 bases). Sequencing was carried out using memory CD4+ T cells sorted from blood. Subset specified: CD45RA-negative fraction. CDR3 sequence: CASSLGQGKRNEKLFF. Written as DNA, the CDR3 is TGTGCCAGCAGCTTGGGGCAGGGCAAGCGTAATGAAAAACTGTTTTTT.